These 13 T cell receptor beta chains originate from one sample sequenced in a study of T cells after posttransplantation cyclophosphamide. Libraries were prepared by immunoSEQ multiplex PCR; TCRdb keeps only in-frame clonotypes and omits some of them. Here the sample spans tens of thousands of clones, around 93% being singletons. The sample taken for sequencing was PBMCs. These receptors originate from a woman in her twenties or thirties in good health and a related stem cell transplant donor.

The chain recombines TRBV19 with TRBJ1-5, with 10 bases aligning to TRBD1. CDR3 length: 15 amino acids. V was pared by 4 bases and J by 4 bases, with 4 bases of the junction left unmatched. Germline values: CDR1 LNHDA, CDR2 SQIVND (reference sequence). The CDR3: CASSTDRGLNQPQHF. The CDR3 nucleotides read TGTGCCAGTAGTACCGACAGGGGGCTGAATCAGCCCCAGCATTTT. Based on the CDR3 plus reference TRBV19 and TRBJ1-5, the full variable domain is DGGITQSPKYLFRKEGQNVTLSCEQNLNHDAMYWYRQDPGQGLRLIYYSQIVNDFQKGDIAEGYSVSREKKESFPLTVTSAQKNPTAFYLCASSTDRGLNQPQHFGDGTRLSIL.

The chain joins TRBV19 to TRBJ1-5; TRBD1 is a possible D gene (6 bases). CDR1 and CDR2 from the germline V gene are LNHDA and SQIVND (reference sequence). The CDR3 is made up of 15 amino acids. V shed 3 bases and J shed 1 base, with 10 bases lying between them. As DNA, the CDR3 is TGTGCCAGTAGTATCGCGGGGGCGAGCAATCAGCCCCAGCATTTT. Protein: CASSIAGASNQPQHF.

The chain joins TRBV25-1 to TRBJ2-3; 8 nucleotides line up with TRBD1. Germline values: CDR1 MGHDK, CDR2 SYGVNS. The CDR3 has 15 residues. With 5 bases clipped from V and 3 bases from J, the junction kept 7 bases outside the gene matches. The CDR3 here is CASSSDRAVTDTQYF. In nucleotides, the CDR3 is TGTGCCAGCAGTTCGGACAGGGCAGTAACAGATACGCAGTATTTT.

Written as DNA, the CDR3 is TGTGCCAGCAGCGCTGGGACAGGGGTGTTAGGCGTTGGCGAAAAACTGTTTTTT. It yields the protein CASSAGTGVLGVGEKLFF. This chain uses TRBV9 with TRBJ1-4, with TRBD1 identical over 10 bases. This CDR3 comprises 18 residues. Germline V lookup: CDR1 SGDLS, CDR2 YYNGEE. Unmatched junction bases numbered 16, after V lost 3 bases and J lost 8 bases. The full variable domain, rest sourced from reference TRBV9 and TRBJ1-4, is DSGVTQTPKHLITATGQRVTLRCSPRSGDLSVYWYQQSLDQGLQFLIQYYNGEERAKGNILERFSAQQFPDLHSELNLSSLELGDSALYFCASSAGTGVLGVGEKLFFGSGTQLSVL.

The genes are TRBV4-1 and TRBJ1-6; weak D call: TRBD1 (6 bases). Germline lookup yields CDR1 MGHRA and CDR2 YSYEKL. This CDR3 comprises 15 residues. Trimming took off 1 base at V and 6 bases at J, with 10 bases between the two ends. CDR3 DNA sequence: TGCGCCAGCAGCCAAGGCAGGGGATTTAATTCACCCCTCCACTTT. Its protein product is CASSQGRGFNSPLHF.

This chain uses TRBV5-1 with TRBJ1-5, with D perhaps TRBD1 (5 bases). Germline loops: CDR1 SGHRS, CDR2 YFSETQ. V lost 2 bases, J lost 5 bases, and 8 bases lay in between. This CDR3 contains 13 residues. The CDR3 loop is CASSFRGDQPQHF. The CDR3, as DNA: TGCGCCAGCAGCTTTAGAGGGGATCAGCCCCAGCATTTT.

The V call is TRBV6-5, the J call TRBJ1-6, with 10 bases that match TRBD1. Trimming at V came to 11 bases and at J to 10 bases, leaving 5 bases not matched to a gene. Germline assignment: CDR1 MNHEY and CDR2 SVGAGI. The CDR3 runs to 12 residues. As DNA, the CDR3 is TGTGCCTGGGACAGGGGATGCTCACCCCTCCACTTT. Protein: CAWDRGCSPLHF.

The V gene is TRBV10-3, the J gene TRBJ1-5; D gene unclear. The germline V gene encodes CDR1 ENHRY and CDR2 SYGVKD. This CDR3 is built from 14 residues. V dropped 0 bases and J dropped 4 bases, with 7 bases sitting between them. For the CDR3, the DNA is TGTGCCATCAGTGAGTCTCTTGGGAATCAGCCCCAGCATTTT. As protein: CAISESLGNQPQHF.

The genes are TRBV4-3 and TRBJ2-7; no firm D call. From germline, CDR1 is LGHNA and CDR2 YSLEER. The CDR3 is made up of 13 amino acids. Trimming left V 0 bases short and J 1 base short, with 4 bases between. Here the CDR3 DNA reads TGCGCCAGCAGCCAAGATCTTTCCTACGAGCAGTACTTC. Translated: CASSQDLSYEQYF.

This sequence joins TRBV19 and TRBJ2-1; D may be TRBD2 (5 bases). Trimming left V 8 bases short and J 8 bases short, with 16 bases between. Germline V lookup: CDR1 LNHDA, CDR2 SQIVND (reference sequence). There are 13 residues in the CDR3. As DNA, the CDR3 is TGTGCCAGTTGTCCCTCGGCCGGGGATGAGCAGTTCTTC. Protein: CASCPSAGDEQFF.

The genes are TRBV13 and TRBJ1-5; D is possibly TRBD1 (5 bases). The CDR3 spans 14 residues. The V gene lost 2 bases and the J gene lost 8 bases, with 13 bases spanning the gap. Germline-derived CDR1 and CDR2 are PRHDT and FYEKMQ (reference sequence). CDR3 protein: CASSLRRGYEPQHF. In nucleotides, the CDR3 is TGTGCCAGCAGCTTAAGAAGGGGATACGAGCCCCAGCATTTT. The variable domain in full, completed from reference TRBV13 and TRBJ1-5, reads AAGVIQSPRHLIKEKRETATLKCYPIPRHDTVYWYQQGPGQDPQFLISFYEKMQSDKGSIPDRFSAQQFSDYHSELNMSSLELGDSALYFCASSLRRGYEPQHFGDGTRLSIL.

The V and J genes are TRBV18 and TRBJ2-7, with 8 bases aligning to TRBD2. J was trimmed by 2 bases and V by 3 bases; bases with no gene match: 3. Per germline, CDR1 KGHSH and CDR2 LQKENI. The CDR3 consists of 14 residues. CDR3 protein: CASSPDGGAYEQYF. Written as DNA, the CDR3 is TGTGCCAGCTCACCTGACGGGGGGGCCTACGAGCAGTACTTC.

This chain joins TRBV6-5 and TRBJ2-1; D is unclear. Germline V gene lookup returns CDR1 MNHEY and CDR2 SVGAGI. The CDR3 is made up of 15 amino acids. V lost 4 bases and J lost 1, with 11 bases in between. CDR3 sequence reads: CASSSQVGSYNEQFF. The CDR3 coding sequence is TGTGCCAGCAGTTCCCAAGTGGGGTCCTACAATGAGCAGTTCTTC.